A selection of T cell receptor beta chains follows, all from one sample in a study of response to subunit inactivated influenza vaccine. One entry per CDR3 protein results from TCRdb running MiXCR on the RT-PCR reads. The sample lists 590,000 or so distinct CDR3 sequences, 14% occurring once. The starting material was PBMCs from blood, obtained around two weeks before vaccination. These receptors originate from a man in his fifties or sixties who received an inactivated influenza vaccine. The CDR3 runs from the conserved cysteine through the conserved F or W. D genes are given only for firm matches. Expanded clones are given a class, and other clones once, few, many or no size at all.

TRBV10-3	12	NA	NA	TRBJ1-3	CAITGSGNTIYF	TGTGCCATCACCGGCTCTGGAAACACCATATATTTT
TRBV2	13	few	NA	TRBJ2-3	CARGPSRTDTQYF	TGTGCCAGAGGGCCCTCACGGACAGATACGCAGTATTTT
TRBV20-1	14	NA	NA	TRBJ1-1	CSARGLPGKTEAFF	TGCAGTGCTAGAGGTCTCCCAGGGAAGACTGAAGCTTTCTTT
TRBV12-3/TRBV12-4	14	NA	NA	TRBJ1-2	CASSFLAVRYGYTF	TGTGCCAGCAGTTTCCTGGCAGTACGCTATGGCTACACCTTC
TRBV3-1	11	few	NA	TRBJ2-7	CASSQEYSLIF	TGTGCCAGCAGCCAAGAGTACAGCCTGATCTTC
TRBV4-1	14	many	NA	TRBJ1-1	CASSLYRENTEAFF	TGCGCCAGCAGCCTATACAGGGAGAACACTGAAGCTTTCTTT
TRBV30	13	NA	NA	TRBJ1-4	CAWSVGSNEKLFF	TGTGCCTGGAGTGTGGGCTCGAATGAAAAACTGTTTTTT
TRBV20-1	13	NA	NA	TRBJ2-3	CSAGGALADTQYF	TGCAGTGCCGGCGGGGCCCTGGCGGATACGCAGTATTTT
TRBV5-1	12	few	NA	TRBJ2-1	CASSSGTGEQFF	TGCGCCAGCAGCTCAGGAACGGGGGAGCAGTTCTTC
TRBV7-6	13	NA	NA	TRBJ2-7	CASSLVVAAEQYF	TGTGCCAGCAGCTTAGTGGTAGCAGCCGAGCAGTACTTC
TRBV14	17	NA	TRBD1	TRBJ2-7	CASSQGLNRGSSYEQYF	TGTGCCAGCAGCCAAGGCCTCAACAGGGGGAGCTCCTACGAGCAGTACTTC
TRBV6-2/TRBV6-3	16	few	TRBD2	TRBJ2-7	CASRSPPRTSGTEQYF	TGTGCCAGCAGATCACCACCCCGGACTAGCGGGACCGAGCAGTACTTC
TRBV7-2	16	NA	TRBD2	TRBJ2-5	CASSPPGLAGWETQYF	TGTGCCAGCAGCCCACCGGGACTAGCGGGATGGGAGACCCAGTACTTC
TRBV11-2	15	NA	TRBD1	TRBJ2-7	CASSLGQGPIYEQYF	TGTGCCAGCAGCTTAGGACAGGGGCCCATCTACGAGCAGTACTTC
TRBV5-1	13	few	TRBD1	TRBJ2-7	CASSTQGAREQYF	TGCGCCAGCAGCACTCAGGGGGCCCGCGAGCAGTACTTC
TRBV11-2	16	NA	NA	TRBJ2-5	CASSLALTSAQETQYF	TGTGCCAGCAGCTTAGCCCTGACTAGTGCCCAAGAGACCCAGTACTTC
TRBV27	13	NA	TRBD2	TRBJ2-5	CASAKRESDEQYF	TGTGCCAGCGCCAAGCGGGAGTCGGATGAGCAGTACTTC
TRBV5-1	14	NA	TRBD1	TRBJ2-1	CASGVDRAINEQFF	TGCGCCAGCGGAGTCGACAGGGCAATCAATGAGCAGTTCTTC
TRBV4-2	16	few	NA	TRBJ1-2	CASSQDRGAGSYGYTF	TGTGCCAGCAGCCAAGATAGAGGAGCGGGGAGCTATGGCTACACCTTC
TRBV7-2	16	NA	NA	TRBJ2-3	CASSLGGSGGGDTQYF	TGTGCCAGCAGCTTAGGGGGGAGTGGGGGAGGAGATACGCAGTATTTT
TRBV6-2/TRBV6-3	14	few	TRBD1	TRBJ1-2	CASTGYRDSYGYTF	TGTGCCAGCACCGGATACCGGGACAGCTATGGCTACACCTTC
TRBV3-1	13	few	NA	TRBJ2-4	CASSQEGRNIQYF	TGTGCCAGCAGCCAAGAGGGGAGAAACATTCAGTACTTC
TRBV19	14	NA	TRBD2	TRBJ2-1	CASSIWEGNNEQFF	TGTGCCAGTAGTATCTGGGAGGGCAACAATGAGCAGTTCTTC
TRBV10-3	14	few	NA	TRBJ2-5	CAISQAEYQETQYF	TGTGCCATCTCTCAGGCAGAGTACCAAGAGACCCAGTACTTC
TRBV7-2	16	NA	TRBD2	TRBJ2-3	CASSVVLGGASDTQYF	TGTGCCAGCAGCGTAGTACTCGGGGGGGCTTCAGATACGCAGTATTTT
TRBV11-2	14	few	NA	TRBJ2-6	CASRLTSGANVLTF	TGTGCCAGCAGACTTACGTCTGGGGCCAACGTCCTGACTTTC
TRBV2	14	NA	NA	TRBJ1-1	CASSESQHSPEAFF	TGTGCCAGCAGTGAAAGTCAACACAGTCCTGAAGCTTTCTTT
TRBV28	13	NA	NA	TRBJ2-6	CASRVTGANVLTF	TGTGCCAGTAGGGTGACGGGGGCCAACGTCCTGACTTTC
TRBV6-1	12	many	NA	TRBJ1-1	CASSEPRTEAFF	TGTGCCAGCAGTGAACCCCGTACTGAAGCTTTCTTT
TRBV7-2	16	few	NA	TRBJ1-3	CASSLSRLNSGNTIYF	TGTGCCAGCAGCTTATCAAGGCTGAACTCTGGAAACACCATATATTTT
TRBV11-2	15	few	NA	TRBJ2-1	CASSLVQMGYNEQFF	TGTGCCAGCAGCTTGGTCCAGATGGGCTACAATGAGCAGTTCTTC
TRBV29-1	14	few	NA	TRBJ2-1	CSVDPPGLYNEQFF	TGCAGCGTTGACCCGCCAGGGCTCTACAATGAGCAGTTCTTC
TRBV28	14	many	NA	TRBJ1-1	CASSLRRLNTEAFF	TGTGCCAGCAGCTTGAGACGGTTGAACACTGAAGCTTTCTTT
TRBV2	12	many	NA	TRBJ2-5	CASSGEGKTQYF	TGTGCCAGCAGTGGAGAGGGGAAGACCCAGTACTTC
TRBV4-1	15	NA	NA	TRBJ2-5	CASSQAFSGEETQYF	TGCGCCAGCAGCCAAGCCTTTTCAGGGGAGGAGACCCAGTACTTC
TRBV4-3	16	few	TRBD2	TRBJ2-1	CASSLGLAGVVNEQFF	TGCGCCAGCAGCCTTGGACTAGCGGGAGTTGTTAATGAGCAGTTCTTC
TRBV7-6	13	many	NA	TRBJ2-7	CASSERGSYEQYF	TGTGCCAGCAGCGAACGAGGGTCCTACGAGCAGTACTTC
TRBV12-3/TRBV12-4	10	few	NA	TRBJ2-5	CASGEETQYF	TGTGCCAGCGGAGAAGAGACCCAGTACTTC
TRBV28	16	NA	NA	TRBJ2-7	CASSALGSGLSYEQYF	TGTGCCAGCAGTGCCCTAGGATCCGGCCTCTCCTACGAGCAGTACTTC
TRBV12-3/TRBV12-4	15	few	NA	TRBJ2-3	CASSSARVVTDTQYF	TGTGCCAGCAGTTCCGCCCGGGTGGTCACAGATACGCAGTATTTT
TRBV29-1	13	few	TRBD1	TRBJ2-2	CSVRTGGGGELFF	TGCAGCGTAAGGACAGGGGGCGGCGGGGAGCTGTTTTTT
TRBV5-1	17	many	NA	TRBJ1-1	CASSPTHGIQGPVPAFF	TGCGCCAGCAGCCCGACGCACGGAATACAGGGCCCCGTGCCGGCTTTCTTT
TRBV9	14	few	NA	TRBJ1-1	CASTPWVTDTEAFF	TGTGCCAGCACACCCTGGGTGACGGACACTGAAGCTTTCTTT
TRBV9	15	few	NA	TRBJ2-7	CASSARREFSYEQYF	TGTGCCAGCAGCGCCCGACGGGAATTCTCCTACGAGCAGTACTTC
TRBV7-2	15	NA	NA	TRBJ2-5	CASSSQVGVKETQYF	TGTGCCAGCAGCTCCCAGGTCGGGGTAAAAGAGACCCAGTACTTC
TRBV12-3/TRBV12-4	14	NA	NA	TRBJ2-3	CASRSGTNTDTQYF	TGTGCCAGCAGGTCCGGGACAAACACAGATACGCAGTATTTT
TRBV7-2	16	few	NA	TRBJ2-2	CASSLGVEYYTGELFF	TGTGCCAGCAGCTTAGGAGTAGAATACTACACCGGGGAGCTGTTTTTT
TRBV6-2/TRBV6-3	14	NA	NA	TRBJ2-1	CASSYSSSINEQFF	TGTGCCAGCAGTTACTCGAGTTCCATTAATGAGCAGTTCTTC
TRBV10-3	14	NA	TRBD1	TRBJ2-7	CAISVTTGSNEQYF	TGTGCCATCAGTGTGACGACAGGGAGCAACGAGCAGTACTTC
TRBV7-9	17	NA	NA	TRBJ2-1	CASSQLVGPASYNEQFF	TGTGCCAGCAGCCAACTCGTGGGTCCAGCCAGTTACAATGAGCAGTTCTTC
TRBV20-1	14	few	NA	TRBJ2-3	CSASNGPSPDTQYF	TGCAGTGCTAGTAACGGACCGTCACCAGATACGCAGTATTTT
TRBV18	12	many	NA	TRBJ1-1	CASSPPGNEAFF	TGTGCCAGCTCACCACCTGGAAATGAAGCTTTCTTT
TRBV16	16	few	TRBD2	TRBJ2-7	CASSPTGGGDSYEQYF	TGTGCCAGCAGCCCAACGGGAGGGGGAGACAGCTACGAGCAGTACTTC
TRBV5-1	20	NA	TRBD2	TRBJ2-7	CASSLGGTVKPSGLSYEQYF	TGCGCCAGCAGCTTGGGAGGGACGGTAAAACCTAGCGGCCTCTCCTACGAGCAGTACTTC
TRBV7-9	17	NA	TRBD1	TRBJ2-2	CASSLPPGTGSTGELFF	TGTGCCAGCAGCTTACCCCCCGGGACAGGGTCTACCGGGGAGCTGTTTTTT
TRBV7-2	13	many	NA	TRBJ2-1	CASSFNRLNEQFF	TGTGCCAGCAGCTTTAACAGATTGAATGAGCAGTTCTTC
TRBV25-1	12	few	NA	TRBJ2-1	CASSELTNEQFF	TGTGCCAGCAGTGAATTAACCAATGAGCAGTTCTTC
TRBV5-8	14	NA	NA	TRBJ2-7	CASSSARPGYEQYF	TGTGCCAGCAGCTCGGCCAGACCAGGCTACGAGCAGTACTTC
TRBV20-1	14	NA	TRBD2	TRBJ2-1	CSASDGRAYNEQFF	TGCAGTGCTAGTGACGGGAGGGCCTACAATGAGCAGTTCTTC